Shown below are 32 T cell receptor beta chains from a single sample sequenced in a study of blood T cell repertoires in COVID-19. Produced via immunoSEQ multiplex PCR; TCRdb's table is partial and in-frame only. The data contain 130,000 to 150,000 clones, 70% to 85% of them seen just once; the ten biggest clones take up approximately 9%. The material sequenced was peripheral blood. The receptor set was obtained from a woman older than 75 in a cohort sampled during active or convalescent COVID-19.

The V and J genes are TRBV15 and TRBJ1-5, with D hard to call. Germline V gives CDR1 LNHNV, CDR2 YYDKDF (reference sequence). V lost 5 bases and J 6 bases, leaving 20 bases between the germline ends. The CDR3 has 16 amino acids. CDR3 sequence (DNA): TGTGCCACCAGCTCGAGAGAGGTAGCCACCCCTCAGCCCCAGCATTTT. Its protein is CATSSREVATPQPQHF.

This clone was picked up one time. The chain is built from TRBV3-1 (or the pseudogene TRBV3-2) and TRBJ2-6; D gene ambiguous. CDR1 and CDR2 (germline): LGHDT, YNNKEL (reference sequence). This CDR3 comprises 19 residues. The V and J ends lost 0 bases and 0 bases respectively, with 15 bases between them. In DNA, the CDR3 is TGTGCCAGCAGCCAAGATTACCGCTATATTAGCTCTGGGGCCAACGTCCTGACTTTC. Protein: CASSQDYRYISSGANVLTF.

This sequence joins TRBV4-3 and TRBJ2-3; 15 bases fit TRBD2. Trimming took 4 bases from V and 3 from J; bases not matched to a gene: 8. Per germline, CDR1 LGHNA and CDR2 YSLEER. CDR3 length: 18 amino acids. The CDR3 spells CASSLGLAGGPLTDTQYF. The CDR3 DNA follows: TGCGCCAGCAGCCTCGGACTAGCGGGGGGGCCCCTGACAGATACGCAGTATTTT.

The V gene is TRBV3-1 (or the pseudogene TRBV3-2), the J gene TRBJ1-2; D perhaps matches TRBD1 (5 bases). V gave up 1 base and J gave up 7 bases, with 16 bases separating them. Germline V CDR1 and CDR2: LGHDT, YNNKEL (reference sequence). The CDR3 is made up of 15 amino acids. The CDR3 nucleotides read TGTGCCAGCAGCCAAGGAATGGACAAGTTTATTGGCTACACCTTC. Its translation: CASSQGMDKFIGYTF.

The chain couples TRBV29-1 to TRBJ1-1; the D gene is possibly TRBD1 (5 bases). There are 15 residues in the CDR3. Trimming took off 6 bases at V and 4 bases at J, with 21 bases between the two ends. CDR1 and CDR2 (germline): SQVTM, ANQGSEA. The CDR3 loop reads CSVNGAGFMGTEAFF. In nucleotides, the CDR3 is TGCAGCGTAAATGGCGCAGGGTTCATGGGCACTGAAGCTTTCTTT.

The V gene is TRBV7-9, the J gene TRBJ2-2; perhaps TRBD2 as D (6 bases). Between the trimmed V and J ends, which lost 5 bases and 2 bases, there was a span of 9 bases. The germline V gene encodes CDR1 SEHNR and CDR2 FQNEAQ (reference sequence). The CDR3 runs 14 residues. CDR3 sequence reads: CASSHGTNTGELFF. In DNA form, the CDR3 reads TGTGCCAGCAGCCACGGGACTAACACCGGGGAGCTGTTTTTT.

The rearrangement joins TRBV19 to TRBJ1-1; TRBD1 matches at 8 bases. This CDR3 region has 15 residues. The V gene's germline CDR1 is LNHDA and CDR2 SQIVND (reference sequence). With 6 bases clipped from V and 0 bases from J, the junction kept 6 bases outside the gene matches. The CDR3 region is CASRRGTGLNTEAFF. The CDR3, as DNA: TGTGCCAGTAGGAGGGGGACAGGTCTGAACACTGAAGCTTTCTTT.

This clone was seen a single time. The DNA for the CDR3 is TGTGCCAGCAGCATTGGGCCTCGTGACACCGGGGAGCTGTTTTTT. It specifies CASSIGPRDTGELFF. This sequence joins TRBV5-5 and TRBJ2-2, with D hard to call. V lost 4 bases and J lost 3, with 13 bases in between. From germline, CDR1 is SGHKS and CDR2 YYEKEE (reference sequence). The CDR3 is 15 amino acids.

The chain employs TRBV15 and TRBJ2-2; 9 nucleotides agree with TRBD1. Trimming cost V 6 bases and J 1 base; bases outside gene matches: 6. Germline lookup yields CDR1 LNHNV and CDR2 YYDKDF (reference sequence). CDR3 size: 16 residues. CDR3 loop: CATRLTGGKNTGELFF. For the CDR3, the DNA is TGTGCCACCAGATTAACAGGGGGCAAGAACACCGGGGAGCTGTTTTTT.

This clone was found a few times. The chain carries TRBV18 and TRBJ1-1; D may be TRBD1 (5 bases). The germline V gene encodes CDR1 KGHSH and CDR2 LQKENI. The CDR3 runs to 14 residues. Deletions cut 4 bases from V and 0 bases from J, with 9 bases between. The CDR3 is CASSRQPLNTEAFF. The CDR3 nucleotides read TGTGCCAGCTCACGACAGCCCCTGAACACTGAAGCTTTCTTT.

The chain recombines TRBV5-4 with TRBJ2-3; D is perhaps TRBD1 (6 bases). The CDR3 loop spans 16 amino acids. V lost 0 bases and J 1 base, leaving 12 bases between the germline ends. CDR1 is SGHNT, CDR2 YYREEE, per germline (reference sequence). CDR3 sequence (DNA): TGTGCCAGCAGCTTGGCTATAGGGGGAGGCACAGATACGCAGTATTTT. The encoded protein is CASSLAIGGGTDTQYF.

The rearrangement joins TRBV5-1 to TRBJ2-5; D gene unclear. V gave up 4 bases and J gave up 7 bases, with 14 bases separating them. CDR1 and CDR2 (germline): SGHRS, YFSETQ. The CDR3 consists of 13 residues. DNA of the CDR3: TGCGCCAGCAGCCCCCGAGACTTGGGGACCCAGTACTTC. It specifies CASSPRDLGTQYF.

The chain couples TRBV5-1 to TRBJ1-3; D gene unclear. Germline V gives CDR1 SGHRS, CDR2 YFSETQ. The V end lost 4 bases, the J end lost 8 bases, and 16 bases lay between the germline ends. This CDR3 comprises 14 residues. In DNA, the CDR3 is TGCGCCAGCAGCCGACGCGGACCAGCGGACACCATATATTTT. Translation: CASSRRGPADTIYF.

The chain couples TRBV6-5 to TRBJ2-5, with 7 bases aligning to TRBD1. The V and J ends lost 0 bases and 4 bases, in that order; junction bases with no gene match: 8. Germline loops: CDR1 MNHEY, CDR2 SVGAGI. This CDR3 contains 16 residues. CDR3 amino acids: CASSYSSRGLVETQYF. The CDR3 nucleotides are TGTGCCAGCAGTTACTCGAGCAGGGGGTTGGTAGAGACCCAGTACTTC.

This chain connects TRBV18 to TRBJ2-7; 9 nucleotides align to TRBD1. The CDR3 is 15 amino acids. V lost 4 bases, J lost 4 bases, and 8 bases stayed unmatched. Per the germline V gene, CDR1 is KGHSH and CDR2 is LQKENI. CDR3 sequence reads: CASSRTGGPGYEQYF. The CDR3 nucleotides read TGTGCCAGCTCACGTACAGGGGGCCCGGGATACGAGCAGTACTTC.

This rearrangement joins TRBV18 to TRBJ2-4, with 9 bases that match TRBD1. The V gene's germline CDR1 is KGHSH and CDR2 LQKENI. This CDR3 is built from 16 residues. V lost 4 bases to trimming and J lost 0 bases; unmatched junction nucleotides: 4. The CDR3 nucleotides are TGTGCCAGCTCACGGACAGGGGTTGGAGCCAAAAACATTCAGTACTTC. It yields the protein CASSRTGVGAKNIQYF.

The V gene is TRBV18, the J gene TRBJ1-2, with 7 bases that match TRBD1. Germline loops: CDR1 KGHSH, CDR2 LQKENI. CDR3 length: 15 residues. After removal of 1 base from V and 4 bases from J, the junction contained 6 bases not matched to a gene. CDR3 DNA: TGTGCCAGCTCACCACGGGACAGCTCCTCCTATGGCTACACCTTC. It is translated as CASSPRDSSSYGYTF.

The chain uses TRBV24-1 and TRBJ2-2; possible D gene TRBD1, 7 bases. The CDR3 runs to 16 residues. Germline values: CDR1 KGHDR, CDR2 SFDVKD. Trimming took 3 bases from V and 4 from J, leaving 14 bases between them. The CDR3 sequence is CATSDRGTAGTGELFF. Here the CDR3 DNA reads TGTGCCACCAGTGATCGGGGGACAGCGGGCACCGGGGAGCTGTTTTTT.

The V and J genes are TRBV24-1 and TRBJ1-1; D is uncertain. CDR3 length: 13 residues. Germline values: CDR1 KGHDR, CDR2 SFDVKD. The germline V and J ends were trimmed by 10 bases and 0 bases, with 11 bases remaining between them. DNA for the CDR3: TGTGCCACGAGCAGAGGTTTGAACACTGAAGCTTTCTTT. It codes for CATSRGLNTEAFF.

The chain couples TRBV7-3 to TRBJ1-6; perhaps TRBD1 as D (6 bases). This CDR3 is 15 amino acids long. The germline CDR1 and CDR2 sequences are SGHTA and FQGTGA. Trimming removed 1 base at V and 4 bases at J, with 8 bases between. This CDR3 is CASSLMGHYNSPLHF. CDR3 sequence (DNA): TGTGCCAGCAGCTTAATGGGACATTATAATTCACCCCTCCACTTT.

A note on this clone: Possible read error: a much larger clone is one base away. Other DNA sequences of this sample code for an identical CDR3. This chain connects TRBV7-3 to TRBJ2-3; D perhaps matches TRBD1 (5 bases). The CDR3 has 14 amino acids. Per germline, CDR1 SGHTA and CDR2 FQGTGA. Trimming removed 0 bases at V and 1 base at J, with 5 bases between. CDR3 DNA: TGTGCCAGCAGCTTAACAGGGGGCACAGATACGCAGTATTTT. It encodes CASSLTGGTDTQYF.

The CDR3 here is CASGLQGAFTGELFF. As DNA, the CDR3 is TGTGCTAGTGGTTTGCAGGGGGCGTTTACCGGGGAGCTGTTTTTT. The chain joins TRBV12-5 to TRBJ2-2; 8 bases are shared with TRBD1. CDR3 size: 15 residues. V was clipped by 2 bases and J by 5 bases; unmatched bases: 4. Germline V gene data show CDR1 as LGHNT and CDR2 as FRNRAP.

The genes are TRBV7-2 and TRBJ2-1; D perhaps matches TRBD2 (6 bases). CDR3 length: 16 residues. Deletions cut 5 bases from V and 7 bases from J, with 21 bases between. CDR1 and CDR2 (germline): SGHTA, FQGNSA. The CDR3 here is CASSTSSTGTGNEQFF. For the CDR3, the DNA is TGTGCCAGCAGCACTTCTAGTACGGGGACTGGGAATGAGCAGTTCTTC.

The rearrangement joins TRBV5-6 to TRBJ1-5, with TRBD1 matching over 9 bases. The germline CDR1 and CDR2 sequences are SGHDT and YYEEEE. V dropped 3 bases and J dropped 4; count of bases not matched to a gene: 5. The CDR3 has 15 residues. The CDR3 DNA reads TGTGCCAGCAGCTCCCTAGGGACAGGGAATCAGCCCCAGCATTTT. Protein sequence: CASSSLGTGNQPQHF.

The chain recombines TRBV28 with TRBJ2-1; maybe TRBD2 (5 bases). V was trimmed by 5 bases and J by 6 bases, leaving 20 bases between them. In germline, CDR1 is MDHEN, CDR2 SYDVKM. This CDR3 contains 16 residues. The CDR3 coding sequence is TGTGCCAGCAGTCCACCGACCAACCCCGGAGGCAATGAGCAGTTCTTC. Its translation is CASSPPTNPGGNEQFF.

The rearrangement links TRBV3-1 (or the pseudogene TRBV3-2) to TRBJ1-1; D gene uncertain. The CDR3 extends over 13 amino acids. Trimming removed 4 bases at V and 0 bases at J, with 6 bases between. CDR1 is LGHDT and CDR2 is YNNKEL in the germline V gene (reference sequence). For the CDR3, the DNA is TGTGCCAGCAGCCGTCTATTGAACACTGAAGCTTTCTTT. Its protein product is CASSRLLNTEAFF.

The rearrangement uses TRBV28 and TRBJ2-7, with D hard to call. V lost 3 bases to trimming and J lost 3 bases, with 12 bases between them. The CDR3 spans 14 residues. Germline CDR1 is MDHEN and CDR2 is SYDVKM. The CDR3 nucleotides are TGTGCCAGCAGTTTTGACCGAGGCGTCTACGAGCAGTACTTC. Translating gives CASSFDRGVYEQYF.

The V and J genes are TRBV20-1 and TRBJ2-7; D gene ambiguous. The length of the CDR3 is 13 residues. Germline CDR1 is DFQATT and CDR2 is SNEGSKA (reference sequence). The ends were cut back, 3 bases at V and 2 bases at J, with 11 bases in the middle. CDR3 in amino acids: CSASAGPTYEQYF. DNA for the CDR3: TGCAGTGCTAGTGCAGGCCCCACCTACGAGCAGTACTTC.

This clone came up a few times. The chain employs TRBV30 and TRBJ1-2; the match to TRBD1 covers 7 bases. CDR3 length: 13 residues. J gave up 4 bases and V 6 bases, and 8 bases lay outside the gene matches. Germline CDR1 and CDR2: GTSNPN and SVGIG (reference sequence). The CDR3, as DNA: TGTGCCTGCCAACCGGACAGGTCCTATGGCTACACCTTC. It is translated as CACQPDRSYGYTF.

This clone was detected a few times. This chain connects TRBV27 to TRBJ2-7, with D maybe TRBD2 (6 bases). CDR3 size: 16 residues. V lost 5 bases to trimming and J lost 6 bases, with 23 bases between them. Germline assignment: CDR1 MNHEY and CDR2 SMNVEV (reference sequence). The CDR3 is CASSTLNSRGWGEQYF. As DNA, the CDR3 is TGTGCCAGCAGTACACTTAATTCGCGGGGCTGGGGCGAGCAGTACTTC.

J is TRBJ2-1 and V is TRBV6-5; TRBD1 aligns across 9 bases. V lost 0 bases, J lost 7 bases, and 7 bases stayed unmatched. The CDR3 length is 16 residues. CDR1 is MNHEY, CDR2 SVGAGI, per germline. The CDR3 DNA reads TGTGCCAGCAGTTACTCGGTACAGGGGGCGCGGAATGAGCAGTTCTTC. It codes for CASSYSVQGARNEQFF.

The chain has TRBV28 and TRBJ1-5; the D is unclear. The CDR3 is 12 residues long. The V gene's germline CDR1 is MDHEN and CDR2 SYDVKM. V shed 6 bases and J shed 6 bases, with 9 bases lying between them. The CDR3 DNA reads TGTGCCAGCAGCCTGGCTAGTCAGCCCCAGCATTTT. This encodes CASSLASQPQHF.